This TCR beta chain was obtained from a study of blood T cell repertoires in COVID-19. For the study at large: From the United States, Italy and Spain came samples of acute and convalescent COVID-19. Sample material is recorded as cDNA or gDNA derived from T cells, B-cell-depleted T cells, or PBMCs.

Authors' processing steps: It was from reference gene primer amplification that nucleated cell counts were estimated. Only in-frame clones appear in the TCRdb table, and some are missing; sequencing was by immunoSEQ multiplex PCR. V and J calls and clone size are those listed in that table; D and trimming were worked out from the DNA. The data contain approximately 81,000 clones, approximately 91% of them singletons. The CDR3 is 15 amino acids. The V gene lost 1 base and the J gene lost 4 bases, with 12 bases spanning the gap. Looked up from germline, CDR1 is SEHNR and CDR2 is FQNEAQ (reference sequence).

The specimen sequenced was peripheral blood. The chain combines TRBV7-9 with TRBJ2-3; D might be TRBD2 (6 bases). The sequence came from a man aged 65 to 79 with active or convalescent COVID-19. The CDR3 nucleotides read TGTGCCAGCAGCTTAGGGGTCGGGGAGGCAGATACGCAGTATTTT. The encoded protein is CASSLGVGEADTQYF. The whole variable domain, remainder taken from reference TRBV7-9 and TRBJ2-3, is DTGVSQNPRHKITKRGQNVTFRCDPISEHNRLYWYRQTLGQGPEFLTYFQNEAQLEKSRLLSDRFSAERPKGSFSTLEIQRTEQGDSAMYLCASSLGVGEADTQYFGPGTRLTVL.